A selection of T cell receptor beta chains follows, all from one sample in a study of shared clonotypes between healthy human individuals. Here immunoSEQ multiplex PCR was the method, and the copy in TCRdb shows in-frame clones only, minus some. The sample consists of roughly 2,500,000 clones, roughly 93% of them appearing once. Sequenced material: naive CD4+ T cells from PBMCs. These receptors all come from a man younger than 30 in good health. Some clones in this sample may be carry-over from other donors' samples. CDR3s include the opening cysteine and the closing phenylalanine or tryptophan. A D gene is named only where the DNA matches it firmly. Size is omitted from some rows. Given values are once, few, many or a class for expanded clones.

V gene	J gene	clone size	CDR3 length	D gene	CDR3 protein	CDR3 DNA
TRBV9	TRBJ1-6	once	14	-	CASSVDKWNSPLHF	TGTGCCAGCAGCGTAGATAAGTGGAATTCACCCCTCCACTTT
TRBV21-1	TRBJ1-4	-	15	-	CASSPQDRLNEKLFF	TGTGCCAGCAGCCCGCAGGACCGACTGAATGAAAAACTGTTTTTT
TRBV9	TRBJ1-2	-	16	TRBD1	CASSVGTGQGGHGYTF	TGTGCCAGCAGCGTAGGGACGGGACAGGGAGGCCATGGCTACACCTTC
TRBV7-9	TRBJ2-2	-	14	-	CASSLGQSTGELFF	TGTGCCAGCAGCCTCGGACAGTCCACCGGGGAGCTGTTTTTT
TRBV29-1	TRBJ2-7	-	15	-	CSVEGLRRGAYEQYF	TGCAGCGTTGAAGGGTTGAGGAGGGGGGCCTACGAGCAGTACTTC
TRBV7-9	TRBJ2-5	-	14	TRBD1	CASSQTGGLETQYF	TGTGCCAGCAGCCAGACAGGGGGATTAGAGACCCAGTACTTC
TRBV28	TRBJ1-2	-	14	-	CASSFYGGNYGYTF	TGTGCCAGCAGTTTCTACGGGGGGAACTATGGCTACACCTTC
TRBV29-1	TRBJ2-3	once	12	-	CTFGGNTDTQYF	TGCACCTTCGGCGGGAACACAGATACGCAGTATTTT
TRBV7-3	TRBJ2-5	few	15	TRBD1	CASSLAGTGQETQYF	TGTGCCAGCAGCTTAGCTGGGACAGGGCAAGAGACCCAGTACTTC
TRBV7-9	TRBJ2-1	once	15	TRBD2	CASSRREGAHNEQFF	TGTGCCAGCAGCCGGCGGGAGGGCGCCCACAATGAGCAGTTCTTC
TRBV5-8	TRBJ2-7	-	16	TRBD1	CASSLAGQGYSYEQYF	TGTGCCAGCAGCTTGGCGGGACAGGGGTATTCCTACGAGCAGTACTTC